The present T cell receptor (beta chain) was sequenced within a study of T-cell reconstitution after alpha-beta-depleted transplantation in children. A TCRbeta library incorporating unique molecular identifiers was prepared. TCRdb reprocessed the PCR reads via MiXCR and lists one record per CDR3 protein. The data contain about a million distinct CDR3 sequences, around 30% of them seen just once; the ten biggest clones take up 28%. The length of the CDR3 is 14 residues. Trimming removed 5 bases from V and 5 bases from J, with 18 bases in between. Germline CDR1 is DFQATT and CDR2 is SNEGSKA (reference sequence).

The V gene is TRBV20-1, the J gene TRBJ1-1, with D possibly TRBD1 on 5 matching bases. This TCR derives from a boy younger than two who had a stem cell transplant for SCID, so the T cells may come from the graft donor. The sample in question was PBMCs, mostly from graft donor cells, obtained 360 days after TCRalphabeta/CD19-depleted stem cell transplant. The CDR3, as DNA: TGCAGTGCTGTTCCAGGGAGGAGGAGTACTGAAGCTTTCTTT. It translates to CSAVPGRRSTEAFF.